The clone carrying this T cell receptor beta chain was observed a handful of times. V gave up 3 bases and J gave up 0 bases; unmatched junction bases: 14. Germline V CDR1 and CDR2: SSHAT, FNYEAQ (reference sequence). The CDR3 consists of 19 residues. This sample was included in a study of technical replicates of blood from several donors. Profiled with immunoSEQ multiplex PCR; TCRdb holds only in-frame clones, not every one. The data contain more than 90,000 clones, roughly 96% of them seen just once; the ten biggest clones take up 0.3% to 0.35%. V is TRBV7-7 and J is TRBJ1-2; 9 positions match TRBD1. This receptor was taken from a human donor in good health. Sequencing was performed on T cells isolated from PBMCs. CDR3: CASSLAGQGSDSANYGYTF. The CDR3 DNA reads TGTGCCAGCAGCTTGGCTGGACAGGGGTCGGATTCAGCTAACTATGGCTACACCTTC.